A single T cell receptor (beta chain) is shown here with its context. The antigen remains undetermined. Recipient blood drawn about 28 days pretransplant and days 30, 100, 180 after. The assay was immunoSEQ multiplex PCR, and TCRdb's table has in-frame clones only and misses some. The sample shows approximately 6,200 clones, approximately 91% of them seen only once. These data originate in a study of T cell clonotyping in hematopoietic cell transplantation. Whole-study findings and limits: CD4 and CD8 repertoire contributions could not be separated without sorting. Graft donor and pretransplant recipient Inverse Simpson Index values predicted broader posttransplant TCR diversity.

Sequenced material: peripheral blood mononuclear cells, taken 100 days after allogeneic stem cell transplant. The source of this sequence is a female patient in her fifties or sixties who had an allogeneic stem cell transplant from a related donor, so the T cells may come from the graft donor. Some clones in this sample may be carry-over from other donors' samples.

CDR3 region: CASSYSPGGYEQYF. DNA for the CDR3: TGTGCCAGCAGTTACTCTCCGGGGGGCTACGAGCAGTACTTC. The chain carries TRBV6-5 and TRBJ2-7, with 7 nucleotides matching TRBD2. CDR3 length: 14 amino acids. Looked up from germline, CDR1 is MNHEY and CDR2 is SVGAGI. Trimming took 0 bases from V and 3 from J; bases not matched to a gene: 2.